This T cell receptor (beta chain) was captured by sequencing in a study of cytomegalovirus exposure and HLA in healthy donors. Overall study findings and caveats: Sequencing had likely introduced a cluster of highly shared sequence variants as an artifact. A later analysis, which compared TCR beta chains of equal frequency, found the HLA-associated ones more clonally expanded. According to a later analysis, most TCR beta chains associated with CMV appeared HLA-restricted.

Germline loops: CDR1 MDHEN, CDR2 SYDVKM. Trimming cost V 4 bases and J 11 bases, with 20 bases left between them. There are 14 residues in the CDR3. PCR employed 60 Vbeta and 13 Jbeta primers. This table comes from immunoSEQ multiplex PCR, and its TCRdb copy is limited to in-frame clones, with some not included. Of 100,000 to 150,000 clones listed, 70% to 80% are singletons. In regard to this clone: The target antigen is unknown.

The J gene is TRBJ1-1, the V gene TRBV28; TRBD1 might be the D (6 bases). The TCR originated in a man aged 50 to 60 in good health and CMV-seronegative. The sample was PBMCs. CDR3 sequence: CASSSGRGYEAAFF. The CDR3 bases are TGTGCCAGCAGTTCGGGCAGGGGATACGAAGCGGCTTTCTTT.